This T cell receptor (beta chain) was identified during a study of cytomegalovirus exposure and HLA in healthy donors. Use of 60 Vbeta and 13 Jbeta primers characterized the PCR. Profiled with immunoSEQ multiplex PCR; TCRdb holds only in-frame clones, not every one. The data hold 150,000 to 200,000 clones, with approximately 84% observed a single time. This clone was detected a few times. Its cognate antigen is unknown. Study results and limitations: With later analysis, a missense DCLRE1C variant became linked to TCR beta V- and J-gene trimming. Sequencing likely generated an artifact that appeared as a cluster of highly shared sequence variants. The authors later found most CMV-associated TCR beta chains appeared HLA-restricted. Reported results showed that the classifier diagnosed cytomegalovirus status with high specificity and sensitivity.

The CDR3 contains 15 residues. Germline loops: CDR1 SGHDT, CDR2 YYEEEE. V lost 0 bases to trimming and J lost 1 base; unmatched junction nucleotides: 1. The J gene is TRBJ2-3, the V gene TRBV5-6, with 8 bases fitting TRBD2. The receptor was isolated from a man aged 18 to 29 in good health and CMV-seropositive. The sequenced sample consisted of PBMCs. The CDR3, as DNA: TGTGCCAGCAGCTTGGTGCGGGGGGGCACAGATACGCAGTATTTT. Translation: CASSLVRGGTDTQYF. The full variable domain, with the rest looked up from reference TRBV5-6 and TRBJ2-3, is DAGVTQSPTHLIKTRGQQVTLRCSPKSGHDTVSWYQQALGQGPQFIFQYYEEEERQRGNFPDRFSGHQFPNYSSELNVNALLLGDSALYLCASSLVRGGTDTQYFGPGTRLTVL.